These T cell receptor beta chains were read from a single sample in a study of chemoradiotherapy in HPV16-positive cancers. Some clones are missing from TCRdb's copy, which holds only in-frame ones; the method was immunoSEQ multiplex PCR. The sample lists about 22,000 clones, 73% seen once, with 2% to 3% in the top ten. The sample was collected from a patient who underwent chemoradiotherapy. The receptors originated from a human donor with HPV-associated anogenital cancer. Both conserved end residues are part of each CDR3. Fields, in order: V gene, D gene, J gene, clone size, CDR3 DNA, CDR3 protein. The D gene is left open where the match is weak. Only some rows state a clone size, as once, few, many or a class for expanded clones.

v_call: TRBV28
d_call: -
j_call: TRBJ2-7
clone_size: -
cdr3_nt: TGTGCCAGCAGTTTTAGGGGAGTTGTGGGAGCCGAGCAGTACTTC
cdr3_aa: CASSFRGVVGAEQYF

v_call: TRBV21-1
d_call: -
j_call: TRBJ1-6
clone_size: -
cdr3_nt: TGTGCCAGCAACCAGACCCCTTCCTCCTATAATTCACCCCTCCACTTT
cdr3_aa: CASNQTPSSYNSPLHF

v_call: TRBV4-3
d_call: -
j_call: TRBJ2-7
clone_size: few
cdr3_nt: TGCGCCAGCAGCCAAGAAGGGGGCTACGAGCAGTACTTC
cdr3_aa: CASSQEGGYEQYF

v_call: TRBV18
d_call: TRBD1
j_call: TRBJ1-2
clone_size: -
cdr3_nt: TGTGCCAGCTCACCCGGACAGGCAAATGGCTACACCTTC
cdr3_aa: CASSPGQANGYTF

v_call: TRBV5-1
d_call: -
j_call: TRBJ1-1
clone_size: few
cdr3_nt: TGCGCCAGCAGGGTGGGGTCGGCAGACCTCACTGAAGCTTTCTTT
cdr3_aa: CASRVGSADLTEAFF

v_call: TRBV7-9
d_call: TRBD2
j_call: TRBJ2-2
clone_size: -
cdr3_nt: TGTGCCAGCAGCTTAGGAGTACTAGCGCCAAACACCGGGGAGCTGTTTTTT
cdr3_aa: CASSLGVLAPNTGELFF

v_call: TRBV6-1
d_call: -
j_call: TRBJ2-7
clone_size: few
cdr3_nt: TGTGCCAGTACTAGGCGCTACGAGCAGTACTTC
cdr3_aa: CASTRRYEQYF

v_call: TRBV2
d_call: -
j_call: TRBJ1-2
clone_size: -
cdr3_nt: TGTGCCAGCAGTGAACGCTATGGCTACACCTTC
cdr3_aa: CASSERYGYTF

v_call: TRBV5-6
d_call: TRBD2
j_call: TRBJ2-7
clone_size: -
cdr3_nt: TGTGCCAGCACCTTAGCGGGGATCTCCTACGAGCAGTACTTC
cdr3_aa: CASTLAGISYEQYF

v_call: TRBV5-6
d_call: -
j_call: TRBJ2-2
clone_size: -
cdr3_nt: TGTGCCAGCAGCTTCGGGGTAGTAGCCACCGGGGAGCTGTTTTTT
cdr3_aa: CASSFGVVATGELFF

v_call: TRBV9
d_call: -
j_call: TRBJ1-1
clone_size: -
cdr3_nt: TGTGCCAGCAGCGTCGGAAGGGTTTCGACAGCTTTCTTT
cdr3_aa: CASSVGRVSTAFF

v_call: TRBV6-5
d_call: TRBD2
j_call: TRBJ2-3
clone_size: -
cdr3_nt: TGTGCCAGCGGGGAGGGAGGCACAGATACGCAGTATTTT
cdr3_aa: CASGEGGTDTQYF

v_call: TRBV19
d_call: -
j_call: TRBJ2-2
clone_size: -
cdr3_nt: TGTGCCAGTAGCGCGACTGGGGCCAGGGAGCTGTTTTTT
cdr3_aa: CASSATGARELFF

v_call: TRBV19
d_call: TRBD2
j_call: TRBJ2-7
clone_size: few
cdr3_nt: TGTGCCAGTAGTATCCCGCTGGGAGGGAACCCCTACGAGCAGTACTTC
cdr3_aa: CASSIPLGGNPYEQYF

v_call: TRBV27
d_call: -
j_call: TRBJ1-1
clone_size: -
cdr3_nt: TGTGCCAGCAGGGGGGGACCGAACACTGAAGCTTTCTTT
cdr3_aa: CASRGGPNTEAFF

v_call: TRBV11-2
d_call: -
j_call: TRBJ1-1
clone_size: -
cdr3_nt: TGTGCCAGCAGCTTAGTCTTTATGAACACTGAAGCTTTCTTT
cdr3_aa: CASSLVFMNTEAFF

v_call: TRBV30
d_call: -
j_call: TRBJ1-6
clone_size: -
cdr3_nt: TGTGCCTGGGGGAAAAGCGGACGACGGCGATTGGGTTCACCCCTCCACTTT
cdr3_aa: CAWGKSGRRRLGSPLHF

v_call: TRBV30
d_call: -
j_call: TRBJ1-5
clone_size: few
cdr3_nt: TGTGCCTGGAGTGAACAGTCAGATCAGCCCCAGCATTTT
cdr3_aa: CAWSEQSDQPQHF

v_call: TRBV5-5
d_call: TRBD1
j_call: TRBJ2-6
clone_size: once
cdr3_nt: TGTGCCAGCACTCGGGACAGTAGACCCTCTGGGGCCAACGTCCTGACTTTC
cdr3_aa: CASTRDSRPSGANVLTF

v_call: TRBV7-9
d_call: -
j_call: TRBJ1-1
clone_size: -
cdr3_nt: TGTGCCAGCAGCTTACTTCGGGACTTGAACACTGAAGCTTTCTTT
cdr3_aa: CASSLLRDLNTEAFF

v_call: TRBV2
d_call: -
j_call: TRBJ1-5
clone_size: -
cdr3_nt: TGTGCCAGCAGTCTAGGGGGGGTAGGCAATCAGCCCCAGCATTTT
cdr3_aa: CASSLGGVGNQPQHF

v_call: TRBV30
d_call: -
j_call: TRBJ1-2
clone_size: -
cdr3_nt: TGTGCCGGGAGACCCCGGGGAGGGGCGAGTGGCTATGGCTACACCTTC
cdr3_aa: CAGRPRGGASGYGYTF

v_call: TRBV5-8
d_call: -
j_call: TRBJ2-7
clone_size: -
cdr3_nt: TGTGCCAGCAGCTTGTACCAGCAGTACTTC
cdr3_aa: CASSLYQQYF

v_call: TRBV19
d_call: TRBD1
j_call: TRBJ2-2
clone_size: -
cdr3_nt: TGTGCCAGCCTAGGAAATTGGGGACAGGGTTCAACCGGGGAGCTGTTTTTT
cdr3_aa: CASLGNWGQGSTGELFF

v_call: TRBV5-1
d_call: -
j_call: TRBJ2-1
clone_size: -
cdr3_nt: TGCGCCAGCAGCTTTCCCCGGGGTTCCTACAATGAGCAGTTCTTC
cdr3_aa: CASSFPRGSYNEQFF

v_call: TRBV6-1
d_call: -
j_call: TRBJ2-7
clone_size: -
cdr3_nt: TGTGCCAGCAGTGAAGAAGTTTACGGCGAGCAGTACTTC
cdr3_aa: CASSEEVYGEQYF

v_call: TRBV6-6
d_call: TRBD2
j_call: TRBJ2-7
clone_size: -
cdr3_nt: TGTGCCAGCGGGCCTAGCGGGACCCACGAGCAGTACTTC
cdr3_aa: CASGPSGTHEQYF

v_call: TRBV29-1
d_call: TRBD1
j_call: TRBJ2-7
clone_size: -
cdr3_nt: TGCAGCGTTGGGGACAGCTACGAGCAGTACTTC
cdr3_aa: CSVGDSYEQYF

v_call: TRBV19
d_call: -
j_call: TRBJ2-3
clone_size: few
cdr3_nt: TGTGCCACCCAGGGCAGCACAGATACGCAGTATTTT
cdr3_aa: CATQGSTDTQYF